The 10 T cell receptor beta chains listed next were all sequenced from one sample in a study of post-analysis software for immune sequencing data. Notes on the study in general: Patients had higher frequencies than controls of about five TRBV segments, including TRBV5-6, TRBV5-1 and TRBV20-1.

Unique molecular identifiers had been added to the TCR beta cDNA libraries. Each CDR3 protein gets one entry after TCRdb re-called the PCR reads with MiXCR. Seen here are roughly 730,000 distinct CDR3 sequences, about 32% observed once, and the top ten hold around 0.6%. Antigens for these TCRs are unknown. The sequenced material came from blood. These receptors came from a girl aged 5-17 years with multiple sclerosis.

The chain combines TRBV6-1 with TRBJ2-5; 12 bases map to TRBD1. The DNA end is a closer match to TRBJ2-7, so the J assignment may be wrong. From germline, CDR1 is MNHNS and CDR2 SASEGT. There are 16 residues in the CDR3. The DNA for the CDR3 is TGTGCCAGCAGTGACCGTTCCGGGACAGGGGGCTCCGAGCAGTACTTC. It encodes CASSDRSGTGGSEQYF.

The CDR3 DNA reads TGTGCCAGCAGCCCGGAGGTACTAATTAGCTCCTACAATGAGCAGTACTTC. Its protein is CASSPEVLISSYNEQYF. The rearrangement uses TRBV5-6 and TRBJ2-5, with D tentatively TRBD2 (5 bases). Trimming removed 4 bases from V and 11 bases from J, with 30 bases in between. The V gene's germline CDR1 is SGHDT and CDR2 YYEEEE. This CDR3 spans 17 amino acids.

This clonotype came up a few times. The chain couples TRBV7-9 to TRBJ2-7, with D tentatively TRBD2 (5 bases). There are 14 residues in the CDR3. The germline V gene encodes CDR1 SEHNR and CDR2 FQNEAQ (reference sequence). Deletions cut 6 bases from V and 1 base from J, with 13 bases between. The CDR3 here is CASRKEGLSYEQYF. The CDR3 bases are TGTGCCAGCAGGAAAGAGGGCCTTTCCTACGAGCAGTACTTC.

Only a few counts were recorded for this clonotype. The CDR3, as DNA: TGTGCCAGCAGCCCCGAGGGGGGCAGGATCATTCAGTACTTC. This codes for CASSPEGGRIIQYF. The chain combines TRBV27 with TRBJ2-4; perhaps D is TRBD1 or TRBD2 (6 bases each). V gave up 6 bases and J gave up 9 bases, with 18 bases separating them. Germline V lookup: CDR1 MNHEY, CDR2 SMNVEV (reference sequence). The CDR3 has 14 residues.

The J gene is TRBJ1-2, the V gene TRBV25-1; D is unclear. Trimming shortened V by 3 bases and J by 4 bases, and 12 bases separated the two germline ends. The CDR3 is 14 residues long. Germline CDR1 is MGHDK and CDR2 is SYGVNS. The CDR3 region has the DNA TGTGCCAGCAGTGACTTTGACGTACCCTATGGCTACACCTTC. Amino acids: CASSDFDVPYGYTF.

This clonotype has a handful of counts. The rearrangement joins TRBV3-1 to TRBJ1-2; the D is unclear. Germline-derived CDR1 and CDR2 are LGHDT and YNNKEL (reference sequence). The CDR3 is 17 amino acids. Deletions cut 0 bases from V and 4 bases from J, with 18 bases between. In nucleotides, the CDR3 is TGTGCCAGCAGCCAAGACTCGGTTACGGGCCGGGTCTATGGCTACACCTTC. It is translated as CASSQDSVTGRVYGYTF.

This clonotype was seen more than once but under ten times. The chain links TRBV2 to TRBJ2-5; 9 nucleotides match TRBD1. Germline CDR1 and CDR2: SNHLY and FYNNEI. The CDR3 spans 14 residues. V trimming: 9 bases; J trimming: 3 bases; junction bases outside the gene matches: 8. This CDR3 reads CARQLGQGKETQYF. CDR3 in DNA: TGTGCCAGACAATTAGGACAGGGGAAAGAGACCCAGTACTTC. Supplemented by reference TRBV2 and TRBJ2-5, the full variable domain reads EPEVTQTPSHQVTQMGQEVILRCVPISNHLYFYWYRQILGQKVEFLVSFYNNEISEKSEIFDDQFSVERPDGSNFTLKIRSTKLEDSAMYFCARQLGQGKETQYFGPGTRLLVL.

The CDR3 bases are TGTGCCAGCACCGACAGGGGTGCATACGAGCAGTACTTC. This codes for CASTDRGAYEQYF. This chain links TRBV6-1 with TRBJ2-7; 8 bases fit TRBD1. Germline assignment: CDR1 MNHNS and CDR2 SASEGT. V was clipped by 7 bases and J by 4 bases; unmatched bases: 6. The CDR3 runs 13 residues.

CDR3 region: CASSYSMSGLAAKNIQYF. The CDR3 DNA is TGTGCCAGCAGTTACTCGATGTCGGGACTAGCAGCCAAAAACATTCAGTACTTC. The rearrangement links TRBV6-5 to TRBJ2-4; TRBD2 matches at 9 bases. The V gene end was trimmed by 0 bases and the J gene end by 0 bases; junction bases not matched to a gene: 6. The CDR3 extends over 18 amino acids. CDR1 MNHEY and CDR2 SVGAGI come from the germline V gene.

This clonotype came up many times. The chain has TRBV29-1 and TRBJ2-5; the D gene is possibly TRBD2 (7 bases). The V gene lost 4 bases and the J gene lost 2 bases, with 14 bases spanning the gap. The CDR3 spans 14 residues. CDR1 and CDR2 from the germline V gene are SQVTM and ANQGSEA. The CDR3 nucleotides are TGCAGCGTTGTAGGGGGGGGCCGACAAGAGACCCAGTACTTC. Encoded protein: CSVVGGGRQETQYF. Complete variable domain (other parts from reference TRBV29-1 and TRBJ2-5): SAVISQKPSRDICQRGTSLTIQCQVDSQVTMMFWYRQQPGQSLTLIATANQGSEATYESGFVIDKFPISRPNLTFSTLTVSNMSPEDSSIYLCSVVGGGRQETQYFGPGTRLLVL.